The next 18 T cell receptor beta chains were all read from a single sample in a study of T cell responses to AZD1222 COVID-19 vaccine. Using immunoSEQ multiplex PCR, the repertoire was profiled, and TCRdb retains in-frame clones only, with some absent. The sample has some 97,000 clones; around 90% are singletons. This specimen was peripheral blood, taken on day 0 of AZD1222 vaccination. These receptor sequences come from an adult in good health.

This clone occurred once. This chain links TRBV6-6 with TRBJ1-2, with unresolved D. The length of the CDR3 is 13 residues. CDR1 and CDR2 (germline): MNHNY, SVGAGI (reference sequence). The V end lost 5 bases, the J end lost 2 bases, and 9 bases lay between the germline ends. The chain's CDR3 is CASSTSINYGYTF. In nucleotides, the CDR3 is TGTGCCAGCAGTACCAGTATCAACTATGGCTACACCTTC.

The V gene is TRBV6-1, the J gene TRBJ1-6; D is unclear. Per the germline V gene, CDR1 is MNHNS and CDR2 is SASEGT. V was pared by 3 bases and J by 9 bases, with 12 bases between. This CDR3 contains 14 residues. DNA for the CDR3: TGTGCCAGCAGTGATGCGGGCTTCGGTTCACCCCTCCACTTT. Its protein is CASSDAGFGSPLHF.

The rearrangement links TRBV11-2 to TRBJ1-6; perhaps TRBD1 as D (5 bases). Between the trimmed V and J ends, which lost 5 bases and 16 bases, there was a span of 18 bases. The germline V gene has CDR1 SGHAT and CDR2 FQNNGV. The CDR3 contains 13 residues. DNA of the CDR3: TGTGCCAGCAGCATGGGACGGCCTACGATTCTCCACTTT. Amino acids: CASSMGRPTILHF.

The genes are TRBV6-5 and TRBJ1-6; D is perhaps TRBD1 (5 bases). The CDR3 spans 16 residues. Trimming shortened V by 2 bases and J by 9 bases, and 17 bases separated the two germline ends. Germline assignment: CDR1 MNHEY and CDR2 SVGAGI. The CDR3 loop is CASSYDGGIGGSPLHF. The CDR3 nucleotides are TGTGCCAGCAGTTACGATGGGGGGATCGGAGGTTCACCCCTCCACTTT.

This clone has a handful of counts. Here the CDR3 DNA reads TGTGCCAGTAGTCCCTGGGGTACCATGAACACTGAAGCTTTCTTT. The encoded protein is CASSPWGTMNTEAFF. This chain uses TRBV19 with TRBJ1-1; no firm D call. CDR1 is LNHDA, CDR2 SQIVND, per germline (reference sequence). Trimming removed 5 bases at V and 0 bases at J, with 13 bases between. The CDR3 length is 15 residues.

The chain has TRBV19 and TRBJ2-2; D may match TRBD1 or TRBD2 (5 bases each). The germline V gene has CDR1 LNHDA and CDR2 SQIVND (reference sequence). V lost 4 bases to trimming and J lost 4 bases, with 7 bases between them. There are 13 residues in the CDR3. This CDR3 reads CASSRGSTGELFF. CDR3 DNA sequence: TGTGCCAGTAGTAGGGGGAGCACCGGGGAGCTGTTTTTT.

V gene TRBV10-3 combines with J gene TRBJ1-5, with D unresolved. The CDR3 consists of 13 residues. Germline V lookup: CDR1 ENHRY, CDR2 SYGVKD. Trimming removed 0 bases at V and 5 bases at J, with 5 bases between. This CDR3 is CAISESGDQPQHF. CDR3 sequence (DNA): TGTGCCATCAGTGAGTCAGGTGATCAGCCCCAGCATTTT.

The chain carries TRBV11-3 and TRBJ2-7, with D possibly matching TRBD1 (6 bases). Germline values: CDR1 SGHNT, CDR2 YENEEA. V gave up 6 bases and J gave up 7 bases, with 16 bases separating them. The CDR3 totals 13 residues. CDR3 amino acids: CASRFTGSREQYF. The CDR3 DNA reads TGTGCCAGCAGATTTACAGGGTCTCGGGAGCAGTACTTC.

This sequence joins TRBV19 and TRBJ2-7, with 7 bases matching TRBD1. The ends lost 3 bases at V and 1 base at J; junction bases unmatched: 6. Germline CDR1 and CDR2: LNHDA and SQIVND (reference sequence). CDR3 length: 15 residues. The CDR3 region has the DNA TGTGCCAGTAGTATGAGGGACAGCCCTTCCTACGAGCAGTACTTC. This gives the protein CASSMRDSPSYEQYF.

This clone has just a few counts. This chain connects TRBV9 to TRBJ1-2, with D possibly matching TRBD1 (6 bases). V gave up 0 bases and J gave up 5 bases, with 14 bases separating them. The CDR3 contains 15 residues. Germline assignment: CDR1 SGDLS and CDR2 YYNGEE. The CDR3 coding sequence is TGTGCCAGCAGCGTAGGCCCCCGGACAGAGTATGGCTACACCTTC. Its protein is CASSVGPRTEYGYTF.

This clone was counted once. The rearrangement uses TRBV2 and TRBJ1-1, with 8 bases lining up with TRBD1. Per the germline V gene, CDR1 is SNHLY and CDR2 is FYNNEI. V lost 8 bases, J lost 4 bases, and 9 bases stayed unmatched. The CDR3 is 14 residues long. The CDR3 loop reads CASHTTGVVTEAFF. CDR3 nucleotides: TGTGCCAGCCATACGACAGGGGTGGTCACTGAAGCTTTCTTT.

The V and J genes are TRBV11-2 and TRBJ2-1; the match to TRBD2 covers 14 bases. The germline V gene has CDR1 SGHAT and CDR2 FQNNGV. V trimming: 5 bases; J trimming: 6 bases; junction bases outside the gene matches: 15. The CDR3 spans 19 residues. For the CDR3, the DNA is TGTGCCAGCAGCCCCTACCCCCGACTAGCGGGAGGGGTGAGCAATGAGCAGTTCTTC. Residues: CASSPYPRLAGGVSNEQFF.

The chain has TRBV30 and TRBJ2-3, with TRBD2 matching over 11 bases. The CDR3 length is 14 residues. Germline V gene sequence: CDR1 GTSNPN, CDR2 SVGIG (reference sequence). V was pared by 5 bases and J by 6 bases, with 7 bases of the junction left unmatched. CDR3 nucleotide sequence: TGTGCCTGGCGGTCCCCTAGCGGGAGGGATACGCAGTATTTT. Translation gives CAWRSPSGRDTQYF.

This clone was counted only a few times. The V call is TRBV19, the J call TRBJ1-2; maybe TRBD1 (5 bases). The germline V and J ends were trimmed by 3 bases and 7 bases, with 12 bases remaining between them. CDR3 length: 13 amino acids. Germline assignment: CDR1 LNHDA and CDR2 SQIVND (reference sequence). CDR3 residues: CASSMGREAGYTF. In nucleotides, the CDR3 is TGTGCCAGTAGTATGGGCAGGGAAGCTGGCTACACCTTC.

The V gene is TRBV11-3, the J gene TRBJ1-4; D is undetermined. CDR3 size: 15 residues. The germline CDR1 and CDR2 sequences are SGHNT and YENEEA. Trimming removed 5 bases from V and 0 bases from J, with 10 bases in between. CDR3 coding DNA: TGTGCCAGCAGCCCCGGGAAAGCAACTAATGAAAAACTGTTTTTT. This translates into CASSPGKATNEKLFF.

The V and J genes are TRBV7-9 and TRBJ2-7; D possibly corresponds to TRBD2 (5 bases). The CDR3 is made up of 14 amino acids. Germline V CDR1 and CDR2: SEHNR, FQNEAQ (reference sequence). V was clipped by 3 bases and J by 4 bases, with 13 bases between them. CDR3 bases: TGTGCCAGCAGCTTCGGACTTGGGATTTACGAGCAGTACTTC. Its translation: CASSFGLGIYEQYF.

CDR3 amino acids: CASSLPGQGGNTIYF. The CDR3 bases are TGCGCCAGCAGCTTACCGGGACAGGGTGGAAACACCATATATTTT. This chain joins TRBV5-1 and TRBJ1-3, with 9 bases that match TRBD1. V lost 2 bases to trimming and J lost 3 bases; unmatched junction nucleotides: 3. CDR3 length: 15 amino acids. The germline V gene has CDR1 SGHRS and CDR2 YFSETQ.

The genes are TRBV20-1 and TRBJ2-7; 10 bases line up with TRBD2. With V trimmed by 3 bases and J by 0 bases, 2 bases remained unmatched. CDR1 DFQATT and CDR2 SNEGSKA come from the germline V gene (reference sequence). CDR3 size: 14 residues. CDR3 sequence: CSASGTSDSYEQYF. The CDR3 coding sequence is TGCAGTGCTAGTGGGACTAGCGACTCCTACGAGCAGTACTTC.